This T cell receptor (beta chain) was observed in a study of STAT5B mutations in CD4+ large granular lymphocyte leukemia. Overall study results and limits: Approximately 25% of private leukemic clonotypes occurred rarely in other patients' non-leukemic repertoires. Patient cell sources varied; five to seven CD4-sorted samples entered the clonality comparison.

Patients had CD4+ T-LGLL, from Padova, Helsinki and Shinshu. V shed 5 bases and J 4 bases; nucleotides not matched to a gene: 6. The length of the CDR3 is 14 residues. The germline CDR1 and CDR2 sequences are MRHNA and SNTAGT. Original handling: A productive frequency of 2.59 x 10-5 was the lowest detectable. TCRdb keeps only in-frame clones here, not all; method: immunoSEQ multiplex PCR. From that table come the V and J calls and clone size; the DNA was used to work out D and trimming. This table has about 10,000 clones, just under 85% appearing once. With regard to this clone: Its antigen is unidentified.

The chain carries TRBV6-4 and TRBJ1-2; 8 nucleotides align to TRBD1. The specimen sequenced was PBMCs. This sequence was found in a man in his sixties with CD4+ T-cell large granular lymphocyte leukemia. CDR3 in amino acids: CASSNGQGGYGYTF. CDR3 in DNA: TGTGCCAGCAGTAACGGACAGGGTGGCTATGGCTACACCTTC.